Below, 19 T cell receptor beta chains from the same sample are listed, as sequenced in a study of shared clonotypes between healthy human individuals. The method was immunoSEQ multiplex PCR; TCRdb's version includes in-frame clones alone and lacks a portion of them. The table lists fewer than 1.4 million clones, about 84% of them singletons, with roughly 0.65% in the top ten. The sequenced sample consisted of memory CD4+ T cells from PBMCs. Subset defined: CD45RA-negative fraction. These receptors were taken from a man between 18 and 29 years old in good health. Some clones in this sample may be carry-over from other donors' samples.

To note about this clone: The sample holds other DNA sequences that translate to the same CDR3. The chain has TRBV6-5 and TRBJ1-2; the D gene is possibly TRBD1 (5 bases). Trimming pared 2 bases from V and 7 bases from J, leaving 8 bases between. This CDR3 has 12 amino acids. Germline lookup yields CDR1 MNHEY and CDR2 SVGAGI. In nucleotides, the CDR3 is TGTGCCAGCAGTTACCGGGGGGTTGGCTACACCTTC. This gives the protein CASSYRGVGYTF.

This chain joins TRBV19 and TRBJ2-2; 7 bases line up with TRBD1. The V gene end was trimmed by 5 bases and the J gene end by 2 bases; junction bases not matched to a gene: 8. This CDR3 contains 16 residues. Germline V lookup: CDR1 LNHDA, CDR2 SQIVND (reference sequence). CDR3 bases: TGTGCCAGTAGTCTCTTCGGGACAGCTAACACCGGGGAGCTGTTTTTT. This codes for CASSLFGTANTGELFF.

A remark on this clone: This clone may be a read error of a much larger clone one base away. The V and J genes are TRBV5-8 and TRBJ2-7; D uncertain. Trimming pared 2 bases from V and 3 bases from J, leaving 3 bases between. The germline V gene has CDR1 SGHTS and CDR2 YDEGEE. The CDR3 runs 11 residues. CDR3 in amino acids: CASSLIYEQYF. Written as DNA, the CDR3 is TGTGCCAGCAGCTTAATCTACGAGCAGTACTTC. Full variable domain (remainder filled in from reference TRBV5-8 and TRBJ2-7): EAGVTQSPTHLIKTRGQQATLRCSPISGHTSVYWYQQALGLGLQFLLWYDEGEERNRGNFPPRFSGRQFPNYSSELNVNALELEDSALYLCASSLIYEQYFGPGTRLTVT.

As regards this clone: Other nucleotide sequences from this sample produce the same CDR3. The chain joins TRBV19 to TRBJ2-6, with D possibly matching TRBD2 (5 bases). The germline gives CDR1 LNHDA, CDR2 SQIVND (reference sequence). The CDR3 loop spans 15 amino acids. V was pared by 3 bases and J by 2 bases, with 8 bases between. The CDR3 reads CASSIPGAGANVLTF. CDR3 sequence (DNA): TGTGCCAGTAGTATCCCCGGGGCTGGGGCCAACGTCCTGACTTTC.

The chain combines TRBV5-1 with TRBJ1-1; D gene unclear. There are 14 residues in the CDR3. V was shortened by 1 base and J by 4 bases, with 11 bases between the two germline ends. Germline assignment: CDR1 SGHRS and CDR2 YFSETQ. CDR3 coding DNA: TGCGCCAGCAGCTTGAAAGCGGATGGCACTGAAGCTTTCTTT. It is translated as CASSLKADGTEAFF.

This rearrangement joins TRBV7-8 to TRBJ2-7; TRBD1 matches at 7 bases. This CDR3 has 15 amino acids. The V gene end was trimmed by 1 base and the J gene end by 3 bases; junction bases not matched to a gene: 6. Germline values: CDR1 SGHVS, CDR2 FQNEAQ. CDR3 loop: CASSLVRGQSYEQYF. The CDR3 bases are TGTGCCAGCAGCTTAGTCAGGGGACAGAGCTACGAGCAGTACTTC.

This clone was counted only a few times. The chain couples TRBV6-4 to TRBJ1-1; D not certain. Between the trimmed V and J ends, which lost 7 bases and 5 bases, there was a span of 20 bases. The CDR3 has 15 residues. Germline CDR1 MRHNA, CDR2 SNTAGT. The CDR3 nucleotides read TGTGCCAGCAAACGCGAATGGACCAGTCATACTGAAGCTTTCTTT. Its protein product is CASKREWTSHTEAFF.

Only one count was recorded for this clone. A junction boundary mismatches the germline segment, possibly from a read error. The V and J genes are TRBV7-2 and TRBJ2-7; 7 bases are a match to TRBD2. Germline CDR1 is SGHTA and CDR2 is FQGNSA. The CDR3 contains 15 residues. The CDR3 sequence: CACSSHGSSGGEQYF. For the CDR3, the DNA is TGTGCCTGCAGCTCCCATGGTTCGTCGGGAGGCGAGCAGTACTTC. Combining the CDR3 with reference TRBV7-2 and TRBJ2-7 gives the whole variable domain GAGVSQSPSNKVTEKGKDVELRCDPISGHTALYWYRQSLGQGLEFLIYFQGNSAPDKSGLPSDRFSAERTGGSVSTLTIQRTQQEDSAVYLCACSSHGSSGGEQYFGPGTRLTVT.

This clone was found once. The chain uses TRBV7-9 and TRBJ1-2; the D gene is possibly TRBD1 (5 bases). The germline CDR1 and CDR2 sequences are SEHNR and FQNEAQ (reference sequence). This CDR3 contains 13 residues. V was shortened by 4 bases and J by 6 bases, with 12 bases between the two germline ends. This chain's CDR3 is CASSSPGPDGYTF. In DNA, the CDR3 is TGTGCCAGCAGCTCGCCGGGGCCCGATGGCTACACCTTC.

The chain links TRBV28 to TRBJ1-5; D possibly corresponds to TRBD1 (5 bases). Trimming left V 1 base short and J 4 bases short, with 14 bases between. This CDR3 is 16 amino acids long. The germline V gene has CDR1 MDHEN and CDR2 SYDVKM. This chain's CDR3 is CASSLSGAGLNQPQHF. For the CDR3, the DNA is TGTGCCAGCAGTTTATCTGGGGCCGGGTTAAATCAGCCCCAGCATTTT.

In this sample, this clone turned up once. The chain couples TRBV15 to TRBJ1-4; a possible D gene is TRBD1 (5 bases). The CDR3 extends over 17 amino acids. Trimming pared 0 bases from V and 8 bases from J, leaving 19 bases between. The germline CDR1 and CDR2 sequences are LNHNV and YYDKDF (reference sequence). The CDR3 region is CATSREVPGSAGEKLFF. CDR3 sequence (DNA): TGTGCCACCAGCAGAGAGGTCCCCGGATCCGCAGGGGAAAAACTGTTTTTT.

This clone has just a few counts. The rearrangement uses TRBV5-1 and TRBJ1-1; 9 bases align to TRBD1. CDR1 SGHRS and CDR2 YFSETQ come from the germline V gene. J was trimmed by 1 base and V by 4 bases; bases with no gene match: 8. The CDR3 has 16 residues. The CDR3 protein is CASSSNPGQGNTEAFF. CDR3 DNA: TGCGCCAGCAGCAGCAACCCGGGACAGGGGAACACTGAAGCTTTCTTT.

As regards this clone: This likely reflects a read error, since a far larger clone is one base away. Other DNA sequences in the same sample also yield this CDR3. This rearrangement joins TRBV28 to TRBJ1-4; D is uncertain. The V gene's germline CDR1 is MDHEN and CDR2 SYDVKM. The CDR3 has 17 residues. Trimming left V 6 bases short and J 2 bases short, with 19 bases between. CDR3 sequence: CASSSHGFGSTNEKLFF. The CDR3 DNA reads TGTGCCAGCAGCTCCCACGGGTTCGGGTCGACTAATGAAAAACTGTTTTTT.

The V call is TRBV5-1, the J call TRBJ2-5; TRBD2 aligns across 7 bases. Germline trimming cut 4 bases from V and 2 bases from J; bases unmatched to any gene: 5. The CDR3 is 14 amino acids. Looked up from germline, CDR1 is SGHRS and CDR2 is YFSETQ. The CDR3 sequence: CASSPASGQETQYF. The CDR3 DNA reads TGCGCCAGCAGCCCGGCTAGCGGACAAGAGACCCAGTACTTC.

The V call is TRBV6-6, the J call TRBJ2-7, with D possibly called TRBD1 or TRBD2 (6 bases each). The CDR3 is made up of 14 amino acids. The germline CDR1 and CDR2 sequences are MNHNY and SVGAGI (reference sequence). The V end was cut by 4 bases, the J end by 1 base, with 11 bases between. The CDR3 bases are TGTGCCAGCAGTTGGGTAGGGGGGTCCTACGAGCAGTACTTC. Its protein is CASSWVGGSYEQYF.

The V call is TRBV19, the J call TRBJ1-3; 7 nucleotides align to TRBD1. Germline CDR1 LNHDA, CDR2 SQIVND (reference sequence). The J segment lost 1 base and the V segment lost 6 bases, leaving 3 bases of the junction unmatched. The CDR3 length is 14 residues. CDR3 DNA sequence: TGTGCCAGTAGAGAGGGGGCGTCTGGAAACACCATATATTTT. Translating it yields CASREGASGNTIYF.

This clone was found a few times. V usage is TRBV27 and J usage is TRBJ1-4, with unresolved D. The CDR3 has 14 amino acids. The ends were cut back, 0 bases at V and 8 bases at J, with 10 bases in the middle. The germline CDR1 and CDR2 sequences are MNHEY and SMNVEV (reference sequence). The CDR3 spells CASSLSLVSEKLFF. For the CDR3, the DNA is TGTGCCAGCAGTTTATCTTTAGTCTCGGAAAAACTGTTTTTT.

This clone was observed a handful of times. The V and J genes are TRBV28 and TRBJ2-5, with 10 bases matching TRBD1. Germline V gene sequence: CDR1 MDHEN, CDR2 SYDVKM. The V gene end was trimmed by 0 bases and the J gene end by 1 base; junction bases not matched to a gene: 2. The CDR3 runs to 16 residues. The CDR3 is CASSLWDRGFQETQYF. The CDR3 DNA reads TGTGCCAGCAGTTTATGGGACAGGGGGTTCCAAGAGACCCAGTACTTC.

V is TRBV5-1 and J is TRBJ2-2; tentatively, D is TRBD1 (5 bases). Between the trimmed V and J ends, which lost 2 bases and 6 bases, there was a span of 17 bases. CDR1 is SGHRS and CDR2 is YFSETQ in the germline V gene. This CDR3 has 16 amino acids. CDR3 DNA sequence: TGCGCCAGCAGCTTAACAGGAAGGGCTGGGGCCGGGGAGCTGTTTTTT. It translates to CASSLTGRAGAGELFF.